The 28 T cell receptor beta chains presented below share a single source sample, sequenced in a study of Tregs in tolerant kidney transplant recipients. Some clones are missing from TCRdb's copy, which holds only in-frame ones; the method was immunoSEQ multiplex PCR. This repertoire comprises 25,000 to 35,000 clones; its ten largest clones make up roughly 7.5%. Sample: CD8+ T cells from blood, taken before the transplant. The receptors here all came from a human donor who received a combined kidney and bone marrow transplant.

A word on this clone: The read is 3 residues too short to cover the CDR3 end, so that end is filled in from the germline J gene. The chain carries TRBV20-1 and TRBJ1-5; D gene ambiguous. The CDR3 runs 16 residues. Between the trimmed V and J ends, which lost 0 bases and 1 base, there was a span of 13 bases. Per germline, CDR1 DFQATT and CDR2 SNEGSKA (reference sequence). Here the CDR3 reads CSARDRVTWSNQPQHF. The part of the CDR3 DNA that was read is TGCAGTGCTAGAGATCGGGTCACGTGGAGCAATCAGCCC.

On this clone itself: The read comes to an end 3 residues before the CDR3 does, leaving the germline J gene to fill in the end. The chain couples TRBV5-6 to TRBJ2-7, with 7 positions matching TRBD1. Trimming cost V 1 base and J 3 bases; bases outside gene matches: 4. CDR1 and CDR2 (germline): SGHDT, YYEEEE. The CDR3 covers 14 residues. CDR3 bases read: TGTGCCAGCAGCTTGCGGGACAGCCACTACGAG. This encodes CASSLRDSHYE. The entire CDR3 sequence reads CASSLRDSHYEQYF.

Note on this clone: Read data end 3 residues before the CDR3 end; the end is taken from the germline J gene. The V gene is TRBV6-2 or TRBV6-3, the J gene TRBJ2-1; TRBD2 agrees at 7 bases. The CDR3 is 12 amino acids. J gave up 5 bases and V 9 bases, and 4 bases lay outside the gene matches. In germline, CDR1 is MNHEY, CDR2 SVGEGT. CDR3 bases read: TGTGCCAGTTCGACTAGCCACAATGAG. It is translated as CASSTSHNE. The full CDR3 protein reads CASSTSHNEQFF.

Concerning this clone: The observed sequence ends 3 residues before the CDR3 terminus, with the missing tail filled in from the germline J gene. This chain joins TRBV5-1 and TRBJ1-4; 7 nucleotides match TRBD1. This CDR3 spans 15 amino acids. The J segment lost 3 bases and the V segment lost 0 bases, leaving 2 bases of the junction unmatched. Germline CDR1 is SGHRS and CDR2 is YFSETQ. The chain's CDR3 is CASSLEGQPNEKLFF. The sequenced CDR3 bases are TGCGCCAGCAGCTTGGAGGGACAGCCTAATGAAAAA.

CDR3 region: CASSGGGHYNEQFF. The DNA read from the CDR3 is TGTGCCAGCAGTGGGGGGGGCCACTACAATGAG. This sequence joins TRBV2 and TRBJ2-1; tentative D call: TRBD2 (7 bases). With the read ending 3 residues before the CDR3 end, the germline J gene is used to fill in that end. Germline values: CDR1 SNHLY, CDR2 FYNNEI. V was clipped by 4 bases and J by 3 bases, with 10 bases between them. CDR3 length equals 14 residues.

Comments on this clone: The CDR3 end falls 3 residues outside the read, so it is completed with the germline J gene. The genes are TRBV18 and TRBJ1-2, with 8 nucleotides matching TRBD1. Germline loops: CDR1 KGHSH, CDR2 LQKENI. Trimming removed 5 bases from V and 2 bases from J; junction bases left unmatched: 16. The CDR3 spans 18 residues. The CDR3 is CASSVSQGAIVVNYGYTF. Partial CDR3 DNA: TGTGCCAGCTCAGTCTCGCAGGGGGCAATAGTCGTAAACTATGGC.

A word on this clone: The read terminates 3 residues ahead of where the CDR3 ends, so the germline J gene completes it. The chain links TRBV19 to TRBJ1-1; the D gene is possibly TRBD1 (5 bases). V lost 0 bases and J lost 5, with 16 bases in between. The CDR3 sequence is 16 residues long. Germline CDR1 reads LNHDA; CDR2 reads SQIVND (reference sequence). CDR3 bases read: TGTGCCAGTAGTATAGACAGCCAGGGAGGATATACTGAA. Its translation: CASSIDSQGGYTE. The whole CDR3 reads CASSIDSQGGYTEAFF.

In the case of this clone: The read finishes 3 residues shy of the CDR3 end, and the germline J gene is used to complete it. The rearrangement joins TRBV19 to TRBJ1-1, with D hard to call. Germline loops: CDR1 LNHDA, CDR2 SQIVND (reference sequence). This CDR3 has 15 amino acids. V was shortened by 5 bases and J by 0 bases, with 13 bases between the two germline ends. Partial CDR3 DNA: TGTGCCAGTAGTCTACTAACGACGGTGAACACTGAA. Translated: CASSLLTTVNTE. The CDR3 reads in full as CASSLLTTVNTEAFF.

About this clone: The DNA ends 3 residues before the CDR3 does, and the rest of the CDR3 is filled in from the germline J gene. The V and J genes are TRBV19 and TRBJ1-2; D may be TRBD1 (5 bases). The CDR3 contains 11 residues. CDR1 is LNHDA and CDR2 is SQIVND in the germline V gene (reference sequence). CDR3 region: CASSSGLVYTF. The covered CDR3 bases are TGTGCCAGTAGTTCGGGACTTGTC.

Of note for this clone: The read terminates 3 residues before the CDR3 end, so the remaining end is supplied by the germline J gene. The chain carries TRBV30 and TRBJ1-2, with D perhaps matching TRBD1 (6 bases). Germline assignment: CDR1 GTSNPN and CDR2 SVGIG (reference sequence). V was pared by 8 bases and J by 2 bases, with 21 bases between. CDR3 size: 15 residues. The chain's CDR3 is CAGHIGTHLNYGYTF. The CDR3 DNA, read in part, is TGTGCCGGACATATCGGGACACACTTGAACTATGGC.

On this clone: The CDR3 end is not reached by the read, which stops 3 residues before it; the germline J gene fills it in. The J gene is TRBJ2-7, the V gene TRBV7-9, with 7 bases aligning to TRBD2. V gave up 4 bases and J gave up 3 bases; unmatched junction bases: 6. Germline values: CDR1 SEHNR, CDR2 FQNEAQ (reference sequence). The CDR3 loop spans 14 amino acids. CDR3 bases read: TGTGCCAGCAGCTCAGCGGGGCAGGTCTACGAG. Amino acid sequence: CASSSAGQVYE. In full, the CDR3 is CASSSAGQVYEQYF. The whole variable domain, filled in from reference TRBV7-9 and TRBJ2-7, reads DTGVSQNPRHKITKRGQNVTFRCDPISEHNRLYWYRQTLGQGPEFLTYFQNEAQLEKSRLLSDRFSAERPKGSFSTLEIQRTEQGDSAMYLCASSSAGQVYEQYFGPGTRLTVT.

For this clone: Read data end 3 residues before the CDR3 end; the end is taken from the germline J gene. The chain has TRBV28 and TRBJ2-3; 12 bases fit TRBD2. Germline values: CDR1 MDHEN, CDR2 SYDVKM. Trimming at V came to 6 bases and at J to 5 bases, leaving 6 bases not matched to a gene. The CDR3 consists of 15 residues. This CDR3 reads CASSNPTSGGDTQYF. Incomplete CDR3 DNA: TGTGCCAGCAGCAACCCGACTAGCGGGGGAGATACG.

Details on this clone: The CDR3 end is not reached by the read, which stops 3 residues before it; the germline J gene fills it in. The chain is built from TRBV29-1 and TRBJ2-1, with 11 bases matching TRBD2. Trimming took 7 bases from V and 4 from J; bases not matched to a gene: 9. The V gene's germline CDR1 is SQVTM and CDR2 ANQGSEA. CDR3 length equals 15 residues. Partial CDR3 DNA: TGCAGCGCTGTCCAAACTAGCGGGGGATACAATGAG. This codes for CSAVQTSGGYNE. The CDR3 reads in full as CSAVQTSGGYNEQFF.

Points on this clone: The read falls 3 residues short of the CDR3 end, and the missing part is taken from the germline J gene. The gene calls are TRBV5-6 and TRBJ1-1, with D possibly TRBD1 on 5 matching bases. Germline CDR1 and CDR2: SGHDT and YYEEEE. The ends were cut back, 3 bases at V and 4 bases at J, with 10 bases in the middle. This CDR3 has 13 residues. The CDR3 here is CASSSSGVTEAFF. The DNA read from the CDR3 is TGTGCCAGCAGCTCGTCGGGGGTCACTGAA.

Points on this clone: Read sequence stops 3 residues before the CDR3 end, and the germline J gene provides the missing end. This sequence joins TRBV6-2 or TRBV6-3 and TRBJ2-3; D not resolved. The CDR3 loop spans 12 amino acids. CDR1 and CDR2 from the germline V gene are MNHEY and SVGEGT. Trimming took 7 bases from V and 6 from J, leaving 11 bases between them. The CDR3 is CASNTPGDTQYF. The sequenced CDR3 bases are TGTGCCAGCAATACTCCCGGGGATACG.

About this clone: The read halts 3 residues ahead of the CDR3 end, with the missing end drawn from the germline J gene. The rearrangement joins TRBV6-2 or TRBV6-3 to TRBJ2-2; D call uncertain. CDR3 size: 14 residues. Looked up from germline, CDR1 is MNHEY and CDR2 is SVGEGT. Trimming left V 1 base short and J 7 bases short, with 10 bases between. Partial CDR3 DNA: TGTGCCAGCAGTTACTGGCTGATGAGCGGGGAG. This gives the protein CASSYWLMSGE. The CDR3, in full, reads CASSYWLMSGELFF.

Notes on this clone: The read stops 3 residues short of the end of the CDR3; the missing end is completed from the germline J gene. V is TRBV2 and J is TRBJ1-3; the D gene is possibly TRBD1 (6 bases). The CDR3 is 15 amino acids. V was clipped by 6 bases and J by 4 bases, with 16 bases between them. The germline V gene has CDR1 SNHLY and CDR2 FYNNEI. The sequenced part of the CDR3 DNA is TGTGCCAGCAGGACCTCCAGGGGAGCCGGAAACACC. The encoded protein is CASRTSRGAGNT. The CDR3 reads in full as CASRTSRGAGNTIYF.

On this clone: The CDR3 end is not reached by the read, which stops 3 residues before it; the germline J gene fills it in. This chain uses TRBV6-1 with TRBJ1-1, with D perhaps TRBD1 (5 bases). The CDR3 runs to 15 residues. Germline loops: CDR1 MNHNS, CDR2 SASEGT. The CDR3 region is CASSARGDFGAEAFF. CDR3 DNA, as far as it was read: TGTGCCAGCAGTGCGCGGGGGGACTTCGGGGCGGAA.

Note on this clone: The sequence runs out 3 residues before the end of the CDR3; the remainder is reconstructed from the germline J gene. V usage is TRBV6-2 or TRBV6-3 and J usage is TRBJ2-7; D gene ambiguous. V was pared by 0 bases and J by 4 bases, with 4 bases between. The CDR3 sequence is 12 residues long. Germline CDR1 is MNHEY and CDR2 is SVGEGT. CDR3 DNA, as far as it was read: TGTGCCAGCAGTTACTCCTTTTACGAG. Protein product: CASSYSFYE. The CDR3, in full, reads CASSYSFYEQYF.

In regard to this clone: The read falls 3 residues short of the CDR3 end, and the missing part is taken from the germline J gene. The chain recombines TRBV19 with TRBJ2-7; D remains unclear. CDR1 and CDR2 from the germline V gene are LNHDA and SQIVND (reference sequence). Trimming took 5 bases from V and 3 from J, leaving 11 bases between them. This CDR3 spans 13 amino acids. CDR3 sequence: CASSPGSIYEQYF. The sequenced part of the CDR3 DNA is TGTGCCAGTAGTCCCGGTTCTATCTACGAG.

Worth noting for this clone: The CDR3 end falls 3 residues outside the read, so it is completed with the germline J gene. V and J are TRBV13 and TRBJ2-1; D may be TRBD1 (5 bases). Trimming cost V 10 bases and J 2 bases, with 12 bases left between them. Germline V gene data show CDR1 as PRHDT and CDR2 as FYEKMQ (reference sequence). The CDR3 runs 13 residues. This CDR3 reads CATQQDPYNEQFF. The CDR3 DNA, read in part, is TGTGCCACTCAACAGGACCCCTACAATGAG.

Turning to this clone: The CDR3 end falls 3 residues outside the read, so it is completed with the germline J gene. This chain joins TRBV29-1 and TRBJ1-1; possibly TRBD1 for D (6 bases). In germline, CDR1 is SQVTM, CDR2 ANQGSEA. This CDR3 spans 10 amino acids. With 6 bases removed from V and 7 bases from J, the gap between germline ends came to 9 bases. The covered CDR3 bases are TGCAGCGTGTGGGACATTGAA. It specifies CSVWDIE. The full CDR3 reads CSVWDIEAFF.

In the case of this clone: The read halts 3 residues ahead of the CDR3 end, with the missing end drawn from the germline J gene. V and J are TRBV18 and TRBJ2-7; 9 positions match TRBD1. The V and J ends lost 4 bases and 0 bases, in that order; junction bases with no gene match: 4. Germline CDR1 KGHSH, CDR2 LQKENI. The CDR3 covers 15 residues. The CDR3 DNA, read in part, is TGTGCCAGCTCACGAGGACAGGGGAGCTCCTACGAG. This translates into CASSRGQGSSYE. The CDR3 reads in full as CASSRGQGSSYEQYF.

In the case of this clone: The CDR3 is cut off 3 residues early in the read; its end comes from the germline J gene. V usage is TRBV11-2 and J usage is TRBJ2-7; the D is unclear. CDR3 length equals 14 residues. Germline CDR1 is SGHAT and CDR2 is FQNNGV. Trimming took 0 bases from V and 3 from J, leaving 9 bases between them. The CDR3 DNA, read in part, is TGTGCCAGCAGCTTAGATCCAGGATTCTACGAG. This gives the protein CASSLDPGFYE. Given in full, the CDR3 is CASSLDPGFYEQYF.

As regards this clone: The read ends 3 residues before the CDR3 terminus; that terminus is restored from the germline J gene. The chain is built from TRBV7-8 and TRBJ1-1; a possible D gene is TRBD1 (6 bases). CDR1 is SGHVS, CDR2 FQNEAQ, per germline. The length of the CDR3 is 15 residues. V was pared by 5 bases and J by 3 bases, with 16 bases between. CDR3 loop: CASSLGQQGYTEAFF. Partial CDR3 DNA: TGTGCCAGCAGCCTAGGGCAACAGGGATACACTGAA.

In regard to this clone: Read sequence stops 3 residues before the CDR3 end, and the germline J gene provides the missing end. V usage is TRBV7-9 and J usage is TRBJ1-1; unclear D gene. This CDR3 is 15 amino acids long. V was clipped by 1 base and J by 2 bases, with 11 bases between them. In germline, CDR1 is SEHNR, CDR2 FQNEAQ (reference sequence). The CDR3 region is CASSLVQVYNTEAFF. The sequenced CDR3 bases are TGTGCCAGCAGCTTAGTCCAGGTTTACAACACTGAA.

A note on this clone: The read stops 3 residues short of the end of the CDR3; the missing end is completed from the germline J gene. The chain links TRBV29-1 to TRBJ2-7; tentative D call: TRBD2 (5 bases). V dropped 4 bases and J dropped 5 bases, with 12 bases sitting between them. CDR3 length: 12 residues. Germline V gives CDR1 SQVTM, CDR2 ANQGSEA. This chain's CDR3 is CSVGGLRNEQYF. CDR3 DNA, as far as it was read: TGCAGCGTTGGCGGGCTCAGGAACGAG.

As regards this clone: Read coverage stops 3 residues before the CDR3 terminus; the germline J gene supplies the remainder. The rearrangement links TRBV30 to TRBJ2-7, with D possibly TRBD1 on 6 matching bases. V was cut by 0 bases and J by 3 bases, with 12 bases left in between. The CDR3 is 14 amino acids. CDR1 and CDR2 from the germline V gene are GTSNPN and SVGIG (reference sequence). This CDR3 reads CAWSVQGELYEQYF. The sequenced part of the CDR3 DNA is TGTGCCTGGAGTGTACAGGGTGAGCTCTACGAG.